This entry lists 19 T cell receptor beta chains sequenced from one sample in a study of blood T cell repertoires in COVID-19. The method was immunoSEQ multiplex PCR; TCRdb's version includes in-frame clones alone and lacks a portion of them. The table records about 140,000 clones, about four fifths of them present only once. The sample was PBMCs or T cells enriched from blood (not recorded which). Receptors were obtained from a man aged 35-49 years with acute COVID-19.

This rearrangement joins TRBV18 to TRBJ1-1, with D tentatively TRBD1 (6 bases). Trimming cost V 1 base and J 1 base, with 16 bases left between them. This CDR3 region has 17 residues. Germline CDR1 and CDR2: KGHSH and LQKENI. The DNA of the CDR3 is TGTGCCAGCTCACCACAAAGCCAGGGGACACCGAACACTGAAGCTTTCTTT. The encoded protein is CASSPQSQGTPNTEAFF. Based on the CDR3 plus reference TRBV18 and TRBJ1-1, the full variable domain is NAGVMQNPRHLVRRRGQEARLRCSPMKGHSHVYWYRQLPEEGLKFMVYLQKENIIDESGMPKERFSAEFPKEGPSILRIQQVVRGDSAAYFCASSPQSQGTPNTEAFFGQGTRLTVV.

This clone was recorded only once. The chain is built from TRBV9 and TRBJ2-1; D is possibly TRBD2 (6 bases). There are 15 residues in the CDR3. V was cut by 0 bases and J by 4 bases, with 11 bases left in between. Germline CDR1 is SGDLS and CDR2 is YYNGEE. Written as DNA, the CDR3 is TGTGCCAGCAGCGTAGGGGCCGGGACTTACAATGAGCAGTTCTTC. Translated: CASSVGAGTYNEQFF.

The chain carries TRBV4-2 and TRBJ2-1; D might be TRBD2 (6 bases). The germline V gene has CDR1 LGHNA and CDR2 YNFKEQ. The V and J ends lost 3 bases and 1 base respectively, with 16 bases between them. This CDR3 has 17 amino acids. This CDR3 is CASSHDRDSFSYNEQFF. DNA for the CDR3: TGTGCCAGCAGCCACGACCGGGACTCCTTTTCCTACAATGAGCAGTTCTTC.

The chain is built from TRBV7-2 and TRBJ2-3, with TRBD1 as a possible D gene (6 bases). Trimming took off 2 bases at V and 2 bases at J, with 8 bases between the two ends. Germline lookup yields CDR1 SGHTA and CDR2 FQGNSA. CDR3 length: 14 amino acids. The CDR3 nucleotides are TGTGCCAGCAGCTTACCAGGGGCCACAGATACGCAGTATTTT. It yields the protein CASSLPGATDTQYF.

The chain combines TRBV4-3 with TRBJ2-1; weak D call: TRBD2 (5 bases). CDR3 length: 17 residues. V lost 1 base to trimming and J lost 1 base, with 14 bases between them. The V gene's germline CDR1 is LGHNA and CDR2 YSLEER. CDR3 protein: CASSQVPGFGSYNEQFF. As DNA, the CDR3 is TGCGCCAGCAGCCAAGTCCCGGGATTTGGGTCCTACAATGAGCAGTTCTTC.

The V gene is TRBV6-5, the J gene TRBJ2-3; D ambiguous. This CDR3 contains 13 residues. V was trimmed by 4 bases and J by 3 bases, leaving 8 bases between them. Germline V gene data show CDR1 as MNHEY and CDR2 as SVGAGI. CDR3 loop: CASSSTRTDTQYF. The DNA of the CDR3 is TGTGCCAGCAGTTCCACACGAACAGATACGCAGTATTTT.

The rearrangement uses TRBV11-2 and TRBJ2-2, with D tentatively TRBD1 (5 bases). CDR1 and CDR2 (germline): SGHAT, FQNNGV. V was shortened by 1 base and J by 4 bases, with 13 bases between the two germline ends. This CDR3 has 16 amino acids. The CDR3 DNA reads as TGTGCCAGCAGCTTAGGGACACGCCGCGGCACCGGGGAGCTGTTTTTT. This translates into CASSLGTRRGTGELFF.

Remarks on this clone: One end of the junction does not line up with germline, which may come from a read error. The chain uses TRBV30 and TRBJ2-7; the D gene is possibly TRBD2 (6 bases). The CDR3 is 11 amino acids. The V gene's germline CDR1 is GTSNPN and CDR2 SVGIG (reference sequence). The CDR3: CAWSVGTLGLF. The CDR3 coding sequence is TGTGCCTGGAGTGTAGGGACCTTGGGACTCTTC. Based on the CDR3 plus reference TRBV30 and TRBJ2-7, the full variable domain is SQTIHQWPATLVQPVGSPLSLECTVEGTSNPNLYWYRQAAGRGLQLLFYSVGIGQISSEVPQNLSASRPQDRQFILSSKKLLLSDSGFYLCAWSVGTLGLFGPGTRLTVT.

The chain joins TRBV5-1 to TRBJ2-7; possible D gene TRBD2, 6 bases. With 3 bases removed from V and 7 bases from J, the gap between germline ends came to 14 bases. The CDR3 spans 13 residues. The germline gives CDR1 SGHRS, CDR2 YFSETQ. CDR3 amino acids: CASSSTRAGEQYF. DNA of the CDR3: TGCGCCAGCAGCTCGACAAGGGCGGGGGAGCAGTACTTC.

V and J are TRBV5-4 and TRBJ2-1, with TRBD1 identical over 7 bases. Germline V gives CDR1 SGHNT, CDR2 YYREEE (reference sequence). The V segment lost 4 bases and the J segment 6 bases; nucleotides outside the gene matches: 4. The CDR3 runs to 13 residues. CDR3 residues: CASSAPGGNEQFF. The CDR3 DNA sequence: TGTGCCAGCAGCGCCCCAGGGGGCAATGAGCAGTTCTTC.

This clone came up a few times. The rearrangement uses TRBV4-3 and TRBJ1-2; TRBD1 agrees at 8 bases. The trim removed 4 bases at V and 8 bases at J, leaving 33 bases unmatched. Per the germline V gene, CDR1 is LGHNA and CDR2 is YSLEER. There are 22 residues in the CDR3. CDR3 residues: CASSPTVDRGDVTSIVPGGYTF. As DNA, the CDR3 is TGCGCCAGCAGCCCGACAGTTGACAGGGGCGACGTTACCAGTATTGTACCAGGAGGCTACACCTTC.

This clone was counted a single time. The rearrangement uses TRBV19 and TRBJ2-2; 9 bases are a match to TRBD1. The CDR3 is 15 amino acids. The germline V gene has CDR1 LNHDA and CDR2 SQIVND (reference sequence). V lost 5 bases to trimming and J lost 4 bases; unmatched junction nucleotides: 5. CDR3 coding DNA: TGTGCCAGTAGTCAACAGGGGGCGGGCACCGGGGAGCTGTTTTTT. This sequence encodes CASSQQGAGTGELFF.

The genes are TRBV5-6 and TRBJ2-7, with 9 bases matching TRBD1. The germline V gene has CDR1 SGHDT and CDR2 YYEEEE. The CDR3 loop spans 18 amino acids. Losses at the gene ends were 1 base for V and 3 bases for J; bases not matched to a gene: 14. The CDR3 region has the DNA TGTGCCAGCAGCTTGACTGGGACAGGGCGTTCTGGGTTCTACGAGCAGTACTTC. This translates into CASSLTGTGRSGFYEQYF.

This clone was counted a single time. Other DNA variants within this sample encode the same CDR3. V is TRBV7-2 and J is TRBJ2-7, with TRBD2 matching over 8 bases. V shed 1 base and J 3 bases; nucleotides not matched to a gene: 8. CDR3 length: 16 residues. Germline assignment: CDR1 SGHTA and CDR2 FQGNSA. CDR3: CASSLGGLAGGYEQYF. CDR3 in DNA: TGTGCCAGCAGCTTAGGGGGACTCGCGGGGGGCTACGAGCAGTACTTC.

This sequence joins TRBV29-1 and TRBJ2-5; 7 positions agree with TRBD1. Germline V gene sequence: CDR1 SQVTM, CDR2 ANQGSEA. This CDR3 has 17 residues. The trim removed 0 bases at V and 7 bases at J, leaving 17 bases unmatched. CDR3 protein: CSVEDFSVTGLIVTQYF. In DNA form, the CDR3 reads TGCAGCGTTGAAGATTTCTCAGTGACAGGGCTTATAGTGACCCAGTACTTC. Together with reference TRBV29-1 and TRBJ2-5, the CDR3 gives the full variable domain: SAVISQKPSRDICQRGTSLTIQCQVDSQVTMMFWYRQQPGQSLTLIATANQGSEATYESGFVIDKFPISRPNLTFSTLTVSNMSPEDSSIYLCSVEDFSVTGLIVTQYFGPGTRLLVL.

The CDR3 DNA is TGTGCCAGCAGCCAGAGACAGGGAAGGGACTACGAGCAGTACTTC. Its protein product is CASSQRQGRDYEQYF. The gene calls are TRBV3-1 (or the pseudogene TRBV3-2) and TRBJ2-7; the match to TRBD1 covers 7 bases. The CDR3 consists of 15 residues. The V segment lost 3 bases and the J segment 3 bases; nucleotides outside the gene matches: 8. Germline V CDR1 and CDR2: LGHDT, YNNKEL (reference sequence).

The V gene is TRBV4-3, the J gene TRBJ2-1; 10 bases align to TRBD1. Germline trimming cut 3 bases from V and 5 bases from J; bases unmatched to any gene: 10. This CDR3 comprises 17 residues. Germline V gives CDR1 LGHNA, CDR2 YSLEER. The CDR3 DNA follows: TGCGCCAGCAGCCACGAACCTAGGACAGGGGGACACAATGAGCAGTTCTTC. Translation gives CASSHEPRTGGHNEQFF.

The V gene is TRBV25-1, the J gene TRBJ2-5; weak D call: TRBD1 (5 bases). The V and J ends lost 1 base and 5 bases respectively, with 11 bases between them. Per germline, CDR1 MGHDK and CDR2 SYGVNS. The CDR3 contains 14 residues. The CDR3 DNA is TGTGCCAGCAGTGAATCGTCAGGGTTGGAGACCCAGTACTTC. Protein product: CASSESSGLETQYF.

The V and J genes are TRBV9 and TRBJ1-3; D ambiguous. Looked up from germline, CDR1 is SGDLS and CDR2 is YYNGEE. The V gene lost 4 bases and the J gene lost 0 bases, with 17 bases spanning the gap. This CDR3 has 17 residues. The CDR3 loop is CASSPGGQVISGNTIYF. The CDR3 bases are TGTGCCAGCAGCCCCGGCGGGCAGGTTATCTCTGGAAACACCATATATTTT.